This TCR beta chain came from a study of T cells after yellow fever vaccination. Regarding the study as a whole: Peaking faster, on day 5 versus 15, the secondary response was nonetheless weaker.

CDR1 and CDR2 (germline): KGHSH, LQKENI. Trimming removed 2 bases at V and 6 bases at J, with 22 bases between. The CDR3 loop spans 17 amino acids. TCRdb fed the 5' RACE reads into MiXCR, producing one record per CDR3 protein. Found here are roughly 320,000 distinct CDR3 sequences, roughly 10% of them singletons; the top ten hold over 3%. On this clonotype: The antigen remains unidentified.

The sample was CD4+ T cells sorted from PBMCs, taken 45 days after the yellow fever booster vaccination. The genes are TRBV18 and TRBJ1-2, with D possibly matching TRBD1 (5 bases). The sequence was collected from a man aged 18-30 years who received the YFV17D yellow fever vaccine. CDR3 amino acids: CASSPSSPGAGQNGYTF. As DNA, the CDR3 is TGTGCCAGCTCACCAAGTTCTCCCGGGGCCGGGCAAAATGGCTACACCTTC.